Shown below are 31 T cell receptor beta chains from a single sample sequenced in a study of CD8+ T cells in alopecia areata. After isolation, RNA underwent reverse transcription to generate cDNA as the sequencing template. Method: immunoSEQ multiplex PCR; TCRdb's copy keeps in-frame clones and lacks some. The data show around 290,000 clones, with none appearing a single time. The pooled cutaneous lymph node cells were sorted using several markers (CD4, CD8alpha, NKG2D, NKG2ACE and others). Sequences were obtained from CD4+ T cells sorted from a lymph node. These receptors were collected from a C3H/HeJ mouse with alopecia areata. For the strain, the MHC haplotype given is H2-k.

On this clone: Gene names and germline match the mouse. The CDR3 end lies 4 residues beyond the end of the read and is filled in from the germline J gene. The same CDR3 can be traced to other DNA sequences in this sample. This chain links TRBV13-3 with TRBJ2-7, with 8 nucleotides matching TRBD2. V lost 1 base, J lost 2 bases, and 2 bases stayed unmatched. The CDR3 has 14 residues. CDR1 NNHDY and CDR2 SYVADS come from the germline V gene. CDR3 region: CASSDLGGPYEQYF. CDR3 DNA, as far as it was read: TGTGCCAGCAGTGATCTGGGGGGACCCTAT.

On this clone: The gene symbols are mouse symbols. The CDR3 end falls 4 residues outside the read, so it is completed with the germline J gene. The sample carries other DNA sequences with the same CDR3. The J gene is TRBJ1-2, the V gene TRBV5, with D perhaps TRBD1 (5 bases). The ends were cut back, 3 bases at V and 2 bases at J, with 7 bases in the middle. There are 13 residues in the CDR3. Germline-derived CDR1 and CDR2 are LGHNA and YNLKQL (reference sequence). Incomplete CDR3 DNA: TGTGCCAGCAGCCACTCAGGGAACTCC. This gives the protein CASSHSGNS. The entire CDR3 reads CASSHSGNSDYTF.

As regards this clone: These gene names are mouse names. The read ends 4 residues shy of where the CDR3 ends; the end is completed using the germline J gene. Different DNA sequences within this sample yield the same CDR3. V usage is TRBV13-2 and J usage is TRBJ2-5; 9 bases align to TRBD2. Trimming took 2 bases from V and 3 from J; bases not matched to a gene: 4. Germline V lookup: CDR1 NNHNN, CDR2 SYGAGS (reference sequence). The CDR3 consists of 15 residues. Incomplete CDR3 DNA: TGTGCCAGCGGTGAACGCGACTGGGGGCAAGAC. Protein: CASGERDWGQD. The whole CDR3 is CASGERDWGQDTQYF.

This clone has only a few counts. Gene names denote mouse genes. The read ends 4 residues before the CDR3 terminus; that terminus is restored from the germline J gene. This chain links TRBV1 with TRBJ2-2; 7 bases are a match to TRBD1. The trim removed 5 bases at V and 0 bases at J, leaving 3 bases unmatched. CDR1 NSQYPW and CDR2 LRSPGD come from the germline V gene (reference sequence). The CDR3 loop spans 15 amino acids. The DNA read from the CDR3 is TGCACCTGCAGTCTCGGGACAGCAAACACCGGG. Translated, it gives CTCSLGTANTG. The entire CDR3 sequence reads CTCSLGTANTGQLYF. Variable domain in full (rest from reference TRBV1 and TRBJ2-2): VTLLEQNPRWRLVPRGQAVNLRCILKNSQYPWMSWYQQDLQKQLQWLFTLRSPGDKEVKSLPGADYLATRVTDTELRLQVANMSQGRTLYCTCSLGTANTGQLYFGEGSKLTVL.

Concerning this clone: Mouse germline and gene names are used. The CDR3 end lies 4 residues beyond the end of the read and is filled in from the germline J gene. The chain has TRBV13-1 and TRBJ2-2; D ambiguous. Germline values: CDR1 NSHNY, CDR2 SYGAGN. V dropped 0 bases and J dropped 2 bases, with 8 bases sitting between them. The CDR3 extends over 15 amino acids. CDR3 region: CASSDGWPNTGQLYF. The CDR3 DNA, read in part, is TGTGCCAGCAGTGATGGCTGGCCGAACACCGGG.

This clone was found a few times. These gene names are mouse names. From the germline J gene comes the end of the CDR3, since the read stops 4 residues before it. Other DNA sequences in this specimen translate into the identical CDR3. V and J are TRBV29 and TRBJ2-5, with TRBD1 matching over 12 bases. Germline CDR1 MSHET, CDR2 SYDVDS. CDR3 length: 15 residues. The CDR3 sequence is CASSLPGQGADTQYF. The DNA read from the CDR3 is TGTGCTAGCAGCTTACCGGGACAGGGGGCCGAC.

This clone turned up a few times. Gene names are the mouse ones. With the read ending 4 residues before the CDR3 end, the germline J gene is used to fill in that end. Other DNA sequences in the sample encode the same CDR3. This chain joins TRBV1 and TRBJ1-1; D not certain. This CDR3 region has 11 residues. Germline CDR1 NSQYPW, CDR2 LRSPGD (reference sequence). This chain's CDR3 is CTCSARTEVFF. The covered CDR3 bases are TGCACCTGCAGTGCAAGGACA.

In regard to this clone: Gene names are the mouse ones. The CDR3 end lies 3 residues beyond the end of the read and is filled in from the germline J gene. Distinct nucleotide sequences in the sample also encode this CDR3. V and J are TRBV31 and TRBJ1-6, with D hard to call. TRBJ1-6 is classed as an ORF, of uncertain function. This CDR3 is 15 amino acids long. The V end was cut by 3 bases, the J end by 0 bases, with 9 bases between. CDR1 and CDR2 (germline): GKSSPN, SITVG. The DNA read from the CDR3 is TGTGCCTGGAGCCCGACAAATTCCTATAATTCGCCC. Amino acids: CAWSPTNSYNSP. The whole CDR3 protein reads CAWSPTNSYNSPLYF.

Concerning this clone itself: All gene names here are mouse names. Read data end 4 residues before the CDR3 end; the end is taken from the germline J gene. The V and J genes are TRBV13-1 and TRBJ2-1; D is uncertain. The length of the CDR3 is 14 residues. Between the trimmed V and J ends, which lost 4 bases and 1 base, there was a span of 9 bases. The V gene's germline CDR1 is NSHNY and CDR2 SYGAGN. CDR3 sequence: CASSPVQNYAEQFF. The CDR3 DNA, read in part, is TGTGCCAGCAGTCCTGTACAGAACTATGCT.

As for this clone: The gene names here belong to mouse. Other DNA sequences in this specimen translate into the identical CDR3. The CDR3 loop is CTCSAQGGSDYTF. The DNA read from the CDR3 is TGCACCTGCAGTGCACAGGGGGGCTCC. V gene TRBV1 combines with J gene TRBJ1-2; TRBD1 matches 7 bases. The read terminates 4 residues before the CDR3 end, so the remaining end is supplied by the germline J gene. This CDR3 is built from 13 residues. V was clipped by 2 bases and J by 4 bases; unmatched bases: 1. Germline CDR1 is NSQYPW and CDR2 is LRSPGD (reference sequence). The variable domain in full, completed from reference TRBV1 and TRBJ1-2, reads VTLLEQNPRWRLVPRGQAVNLRCILKNSQYPWMSWYQQDLQKQLQWLFTLRSPGDKEVKSLPGADYLATRVTDTELRLQVANMSQGRTLYCTCSAQGGSDYTFGSGTRLLVI.

This clone has a handful of counts. The gene symbols are mouse symbols. Other DNA sequences in the sample encode the same CDR3. Here the CDR3 reads CASSIRLGGGAETLYF. The part of the CDR3 DNA that was read is TGTGCCAGCAGTATAAGACTGGGGGGCGGTGCAGAA. The chain carries TRBV19 and TRBJ2-3, with 10 bases identical to TRBD2. The CDR3 extends 4 residues past the end of the read, so its final part is completed from the germline J gene. V lost 1 base and J lost 1; bases outside the gene matches: 3. Per germline, CDR1 FNHDT and CDR2 SITEND (reference sequence). The CDR3 is made up of 16 amino acids.

On this clone: Mouse germline and gene names are used. Here the CDR3 reads CASSIQGKGYNSPLYF. The CDR3 bases that were read are TGTGCCAGCAGTATACAGGGAAAGGGCTATAATTCGCCC. This chain uses TRBV19 with TRBJ1-6, with D perhaps matching TRBD1 (5 bases). The read falls 3 residues short of the CDR3 end, and the missing part is taken from the germline J gene. TRBJ1-6 is an open reading frame whose function is uncertain. V was shortened by 1 base and J by 3 bases, with 11 bases between the two germline ends. CDR1 is FNHDT, CDR2 SITEND, per germline (reference sequence). The CDR3 totals 16 residues.

As for this clone: Gene names are the mouse ones. The CDR3 end falls 4 residues outside the read, so it is completed with the germline J gene. The chain uses TRBV13-2 and TRBJ2-7; tentatively, D is TRBD2 (6 bases). The germline gives CDR1 NNHNN, CDR2 SYGAGS (reference sequence). The CDR3 spans 11 residues. The CDR3 bases that were read are TGTGCCAGCCAACTGGGATAT. Translated, it gives CASQLGY. The full CDR3 protein reads CASQLGYEQYF.

To note about this clone: Mouse gene names and germline throughout. The sequenced fragment ends 4 residues before the CDR3 boundary, so the rest is inferred from the germline J gene. V is TRBV1 and J is TRBJ2-2, with no clear D. The CDR3 runs to 14 residues. Per the germline V gene, CDR1 is NSQYPW and CDR2 is LRSPGD (reference sequence). V was trimmed by 1 base and J by 2 bases, leaving 5 bases between them. CDR3 DNA (partial): TGCACCTGCAGTGCAGGGTGGAACACCGGG. This translates into CTCSAGWNTG. The whole CDR3 sequence reads CTCSAGWNTGQLYF. The complete variable domain, with remaining parts taken from reference TRBV1 and TRBJ2-2, reads VTLLEQNPRWRLVPRGQAVNLRCILKNSQYPWMSWYQQDLQKQLQWLFTLRSPGDKEVKSLPGADYLATRVTDTELRLQVANMSQGRTLYCTCSAGWNTGQLYFGEGSKLTVL.

Remarks on this clone: Gene names refer to mouse genes. The read finishes 4 residues shy of the CDR3 end, and the germline J gene is used to complete it. The rearrangement links TRBV5 to TRBJ2-3, with 7 nucleotides matching TRBD1. Per the germline V gene, CDR1 is LGHNA and CDR2 is YNLKQL (reference sequence). The CDR3 spans 16 residues. Germline trimming cut 0 bases from V and 0 bases from J; bases unmatched to any gene: 3. The CDR3 bases that were read are TGTGCCAGCAGCCAAGACAGGGGGTGGAGTGCAGAA. Protein: CASSQDRGWSAE. The whole CDR3 protein reads CASSQDRGWSAETLYF.

Only a few counts were recorded for this clone. Genes here carry mouse names. The CDR3 extends 4 residues past the end of the read, so its final part is completed from the germline J gene. This sequence joins TRBV13-1 and TRBJ1-2; 8 bases align to TRBD1. The CDR3 has 12 residues. Germline CDR1 reads NSHNY; CDR2 reads SYGAGN. Incomplete CDR3 DNA: TGTGCCAGCAGTGGACAGGGGACC. This codes for CASSGQGT. From start to end, the CDR3 is CASSGQGTDYTF.

Note on this clone: Gene names and germline refer to mouse. The read is 4 residues too short to cover the CDR3 end, so that end is filled in from the germline J gene. The rearrangement uses TRBV13-1 and TRBJ2-5; D might be TRBD2 (5 bases). Looked up from germline, CDR1 is NSHNY and CDR2 is SYGAGN. There are 13 residues in the CDR3. Trimming stripped 3 bases from V and 1 base from J, with 6 bases between. The CDR3 is CASSAWDQDTQYF. The DNA read from the CDR3 is TGTGCCAGCAGTGCCTGGGACCAAGAC.

Of note for this clone: Here the gene names and germline are mouse. From the germline J gene comes the end of the CDR3, since the read stops 4 residues before it. This rearrangement joins TRBV15 to TRBJ2-1; 12 bases map to TRBD2. There are 13 residues in the CDR3. V shed 11 bases and J 5 bases; nucleotides not matched to a gene: 4. Germline V gene lookup returns CDR1 SGHND and CDR2 FRSKSL. The CDR3 sequence: CAWRDWGDAEQFF. The covered CDR3 bases are TGTGCCTGGCGGGACTGGGGGGATGCT.

This clone was observed a few times. The gene names here belong to mouse. The read ends 4 residues before the CDR3 terminus; that terminus is restored from the germline J gene. This rearrangement joins TRBV13-2 to TRBJ1-2, with 9 bases that match TRBD1. The CDR3 is 16 residues long. Per germline, CDR1 NNHNN and CDR2 SYGAGS (reference sequence). Germline trimming cut 3 bases from V and 0 bases from J; bases unmatched to any gene: 6. Incomplete CDR3 DNA: TGTGCCAGCGGTGTGCACAGGGGGCAGGCAAACTCC. This codes for CASGVHRGQANS. From start to end, the CDR3 is CASGVHRGQANSDYTF.

A note on this clone: The genes are named according to mouse. From the germline J gene comes the end of the CDR3, since the read stops 4 residues before it. This chain connects TRBV14 to TRBJ2-2; perhaps TRBD1 as D (6 bases). Germline CDR1 SGHDT, CDR2 FRDEAV. The CDR3 consists of 15 residues. V shed 5 bases and J shed 0 bases, with 11 bases lying between them. The sequenced CDR3 bases are TGTGCCAGCAGCCGCGGGACATCAAACACCGGG. Its translation is CASSRGTSNTG. The entire CDR3 protein reads CASSRGTSNTGQLYF.

The sample holds a few counts of this clone. The gene symbols are mouse symbols. The read terminates 4 residues before the CDR3 end, so the remaining end is supplied by the germline J gene. The V gene is TRBV5, the J gene TRBJ2-1; 8 positions agree with TRBD2. Per the germline V gene, CDR1 is LGHNA and CDR2 is YNLKQL (reference sequence). This CDR3 comprises 16 residues. Incomplete CDR3 DNA: TGTGCCAGCAGCCAAGAAGAGTTGGGGGGGGCGCCT. It encodes CASSQEELGGAP. The whole CDR3 reads CASSQEELGGAPEQFF.

A note on this clone: Genes and germline come from the mouse. The read finishes 4 residues shy of the CDR3 end, and the germline J gene is used to complete it. This chain uses TRBV1 with TRBJ2-2, with TRBD1 matching over 7 bases. V was pared by 3 bases and J by 1 base, with 5 bases of the junction left unmatched. The CDR3 covers 16 residues. In germline, CDR1 is NSQYPW, CDR2 LRSPGD (reference sequence). The part of the CDR3 DNA that was read is TGCACCTGCAGTGCCCCGGGACAGAGAAACACCGGG. Translation gives CTCSAPGQRNTG. The whole CDR3 is CTCSAPGQRNTGQLYF.

This clone has a handful of counts. Gene names refer to mouse genes. The read finishes 3 residues shy of the CDR3 end, and the germline J gene is used to complete it. The chain is built from TRBV13-1 and TRBJ1-6, with D maybe TRBD1 (6 bases). TRBJ1-6 is an ORF, with its function uncertain. The CDR3 spans 16 residues. V shed 5 bases and J shed 0 bases, with 12 bases lying between them. The germline gives CDR1 NSHNY, CDR2 SYGAGN. Partial CDR3 DNA: TGTGCCAGCAGCCCACAGGGCCTTTCCTATAATTCGCCC. Protein: CASSPQGLSYNSP. The full CDR3 reads CASSPQGLSYNSPLYF.

Concerning this clone itself: The gene names here belong to mouse. The sequence runs out 4 residues before the end of the CDR3; the remainder is reconstructed from the germline J gene. V is TRBV13-1 and J is TRBJ2-4, with 8 bases lining up with TRBD2. Germline CDR1 is NSHNY and CDR2 is SYGAGN. This CDR3 has 14 residues. The CDR3: CASSESGGSNTLYF. Partial CDR3 DNA: TGTGCCAGCAGTGAGTCTGGGGGGTCTAAC.

The table lists this clone with a few counts. Any gene name here is a mouse gene name. The read halts 4 residues ahead of the CDR3 end, with the missing end drawn from the germline J gene. The rearrangement links TRBV1 to TRBJ1-1; a possible D gene is TRBD1 (6 bases). The CDR3 runs 14 residues. CDR1 and CDR2 from the germline V gene are NSQYPW and LRSPGD (reference sequence). The CDR3 DNA, read in part, is TGCACCTGCAGTGCAGATGGAGGGGGTGGA. Protein product: CTCSADGGGG. The full-length CDR3 reads as CTCSADGGGGEVFF.

In the case of this clone: The genes and germline here are from mouse. The CDR3 end is not reached by the read, which stops 4 residues before it; the germline J gene fills it in. The gene calls are TRBV19 and TRBJ2-7; 11 nucleotides align to TRBD2. V gave up 5 bases and J gave up 3 bases; unmatched junction bases: 4. The CDR3 is made up of 14 amino acids. In germline, CDR1 is FNHDT, CDR2 SITEND (reference sequence). This CDR3 reads CASRPDWGVYEQYF. Partial CDR3 DNA: TGTGCCAGCAGGCCGGACTGGGGGGTCTAT.

On this clone itself: Germline and genes here are mouse. From the germline J gene comes the end of the CDR3, since the read stops 4 residues before it. V is TRBV13-1 and J is TRBJ2-4; 7 nucleotides line up with TRBD2. CDR1 is NSHNY, CDR2 SYGAGN, per germline. The CDR3 totals 14 residues. The CDR3 is CASSEDWAGNTLYF. CDR3 DNA (partial): TGTGCCAGCAGTGAAGACTGGGCGGGGAAC.

This clone was counted a few times. Any gene name here is a mouse gene name. The read terminates 4 residues ahead of where the CDR3 ends, so the germline J gene completes it. Additional DNA sequences in this sample encode the identical CDR3. The rearrangement joins TRBV31 to TRBJ2-5; 13 bases match TRBD2. This CDR3 has 14 amino acids. Germline CDR1 GKSSPN, CDR2 SITVG. CDR3 bases read: TGTGCCTGGAGTCCGGGACTGGGGGGGGAC. This sequence encodes CAWSPGLGGD. The full CDR3 protein is CAWSPGLGGDTQYF.

A word on this clone: Gene labels here are mouse ones. Coverage ceases 4 residues before the CDR3 finishes, and the germline J gene fills in the end. This rearrangement joins TRBV13-1 to TRBJ2-1, with a possible D match to TRBD1 (5 bases). Looked up from germline, CDR1 is NSHNY and CDR2 is SYGAGN. Trimming pared 5 bases from V and 0 bases from J, leaving 9 bases between. The CDR3 has 14 amino acids. The CDR3 DNA, read in part, is TGTGCCAGCAGGAGGGGATATAACTATGCT. It yields the protein CASRRGYNYA. The CDR3 in its entirety is CASRRGYNYAEQFF.

As concerns this clone: Gene names denote mouse genes. The CDR3 extends 4 residues past the end of the read, so its final part is completed from the germline J gene. This chain connects TRBV13-1 to TRBJ2-2, with 8 bases identical to TRBD1. The CDR3 extends over 14 amino acids. Germline-derived CDR1 and CDR2 are NSHNY and SYGAGN. V shed 3 bases, J shed 3 bases, and the junction held 1 base outside the gene matches. Partial CDR3 DNA: TGTGCCAGCAGTGTACAGGGGGACACCGGG. As protein: CASSVQGDTG. The whole CDR3 protein reads CASSVQGDTGQLYF.

A few counts support this clone. The germline and genes are mouse ones. Read coverage stops 4 residues before the CDR3 terminus; the germline J gene supplies the remainder. V and J are TRBV19 and TRBJ1-1; D is unclear. The V end lost 2 bases, the J end lost 1 base, and 9 bases lay between the germline ends. This CDR3 has 14 amino acids. CDR1 is FNHDT, CDR2 SITEND, per germline (reference sequence). CDR3 residues: CASSIPQKNTEVFF. CDR3 DNA (partial): TGTGCCAGCAGTATCCCCCAGAAAAACACA.